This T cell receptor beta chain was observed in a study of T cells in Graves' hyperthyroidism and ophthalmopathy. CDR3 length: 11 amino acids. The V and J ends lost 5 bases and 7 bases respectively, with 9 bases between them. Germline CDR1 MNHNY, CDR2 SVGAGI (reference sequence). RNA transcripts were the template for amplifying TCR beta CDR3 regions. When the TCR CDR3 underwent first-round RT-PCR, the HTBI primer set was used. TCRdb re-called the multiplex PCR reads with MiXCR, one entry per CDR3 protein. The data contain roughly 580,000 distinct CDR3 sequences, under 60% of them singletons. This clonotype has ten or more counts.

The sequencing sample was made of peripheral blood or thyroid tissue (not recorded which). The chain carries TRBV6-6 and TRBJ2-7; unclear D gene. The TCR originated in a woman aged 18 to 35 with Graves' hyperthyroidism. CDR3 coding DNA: TGTGCCAGCAGTCAAGGCAGGGAGCAGTACTTC. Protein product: CASSQGREQYF.